Below are 28 T cell receptor beta chains sequenced from a single sample in a study of T-cell memory formation after mild COVID-19. In TCRdb, the 5' RACE reads were re-called with MiXCR into one record per CDR3 protein. The sample gives some 200,000 distinct CDR3 sequences, 20% to 25% of which show up once; under 25% is in the top ten. Source material: PBMCs or a T cell subset sorted from them (not recorded which). Receptor source: an adult woman who had mild COVID-19 (a few samples of this study predate the infection). Cell type and time point are not known.

The chain has TRBV7-2 and TRBJ2-7, with a tentative D call TRBD1 (5 bases). Germline-derived CDR1 and CDR2 are SGHTA and FQGNSA. Deletions cut 3 bases from V and 3 bases from J, with 9 bases between. The CDR3 totals 13 residues. The CDR3 DNA follows: TGTGCCAGCAGCTTCGTTCAGGGCTACGAGCAGTACTTC. This codes for CASSFVQGYEQYF.

This clonotype was seen only a few times. The V and J genes are TRBV6-1 and TRBJ1-1; 7 bases are shared with TRBD1. CDR1 and CDR2 from the germline V gene are MNHNS and SASEGT. J lost 4 bases, V lost 2 bases, and 10 bases had no gene match. The CDR3 is made up of 16 amino acids. CDR3 DNA: TGTGCCAGCAGTGAATTCTTCCAGGGGGGGAGCACTGAAGCTTTCTTT. This encodes CASSEFFQGGSTEAFF.

The J gene is TRBJ2-7, the V gene TRBV27; 9 positions agree with TRBD2. Trimming took 0 bases from V and 6 from J; bases not matched to a gene: 3. Germline lookup yields CDR1 MNHEY and CDR2 SMNVEV (reference sequence). The CDR3 spans 14 residues. The CDR3: CASSLSAGGLEQYF. CDR3 DNA sequence: TGTGCCAGCAGTTTATCAGCGGGGGGCCTCGAGCAGTACTTC.

This clonotype was seen more than once but under ten times. The chain combines TRBV20-1 with TRBJ2-3, with D uncertain. Germline CDR1 DFQATT, CDR2 SNEGSKA (reference sequence). CDR3 size: 14 residues. Trimming cost V 0 bases and J 0 bases, with 7 bases left between them. The CDR3 loop is CSAREPSSTDTQYF. The CDR3 DNA reads TGCAGTGCTAGAGAGCCCTCTAGCACAGATACGCAGTATTTT.

This clonotype was counted a few times. The gene calls are TRBV7-2 and TRBJ2-1; D ambiguous. The CDR3 totals 17 residues. The V end lost 7 bases, the J end lost 7 bases, and 26 bases lay between the germline ends. Germline V gene sequence: CDR1 SGHTA, CDR2 FQGNSA. The CDR3 region is CASTQEALRARGNEQFF. Written as DNA, the CDR3 is TGTGCCAGCACCCAAGAGGCCCTTAGAGCCCGAGGTAATGAGCAGTTCTTC.

This rearrangement joins TRBV25-1 to TRBJ1-1; 8 bases map to TRBD1. V lost 7 bases to trimming and J lost 1 base; unmatched junction nucleotides: 5. The CDR3 is 14 residues long. The germline gives CDR1 MGHDK, CDR2 SYGVNS. CDR3 loop: CASTRGQGNTEAFF. The CDR3 DNA reads as TGTGCCAGCACCCGCGGACAGGGGAACACTGAAGCTTTCTTT.

The chain joins TRBV7-9 to TRBJ2-5, with 9 bases aligning to TRBD1. J was trimmed by 0 bases and V by 5 bases; bases with no gene match: 7. There are 16 residues in the CDR3. In germline, CDR1 is SEHNR, CDR2 FQNEAQ (reference sequence). CDR3 protein: CASSPRTGENQETQYF. In DNA form, the CDR3 reads TGTGCCAGCAGCCCCAGGACAGGGGAGAACCAAGAGACCCAGTACTTC.

The V and J genes are TRBV6-5 and TRBJ1-1, with a weak D call TRBD1 (6 bases). This CDR3 region has 14 residues. CDR1 and CDR2 (germline): MNHEY, SVGAGI. Trimming cost V 2 bases and J 0 bases, with 7 bases left between them. This chain's CDR3 is CASSYNRVNTEAFF. The DNA of the CDR3 is TGTGCCAGCAGTTACAACAGGGTGAACACTGAAGCTTTCTTT.

This clonotype was observed once. The chain joins TRBV19 to TRBJ1-1, with TRBD1 matching over 11 bases. Germline CDR1 LNHDA, CDR2 SQIVND (reference sequence). The trim removed 3 bases at V and 6 bases at J, leaving 6 bases unmatched. CDR3 size: 15 residues. CDR3 sequence reads: CASSISDRGLPEAFF. CDR3 sequence (DNA): TGTGCCAGTAGTATTTCGGACAGGGGGCTACCTGAAGCTTTCTTT.

The chain joins TRBV7-2 to TRBJ2-7; D might be TRBD2 (5 bases). The CDR3 consists of 14 residues. The germline V and J ends were trimmed by 0 bases and 4 bases, with 10 bases remaining between them. Germline CDR1 and CDR2: SGHTA and FQGNSA. CDR3 residues: CASSLAPGLYEQYF. In nucleotides, the CDR3 is TGTGCCAGCAGCTTAGCTCCGGGGTTATACGAGCAGTACTTC. The full variable domain, completed using reference TRBV7-2 and TRBJ2-7, is GAGVSQSPSNKVTEKGKDVELRCDPISGHTALYWYRQSLGQGLEFLIYFQGNSAPDKSGLPSDRFSAERTGGSVSTLTIQRTQQEDSAVYLCASSLAPGLYEQYFGPGTRLTVT.

This sequence joins TRBV14 and TRBJ2-2; no clear D. Germline lookup yields CDR1 SGHDN and CDR2 FVKESK. V shed 2 bases and J shed 4 bases, with 8 bases lying between them. This CDR3 region has 14 residues. The DNA of the CDR3 is TGTGCCAGCAGCCAACATACAACCACCGGGGAGCTGTTTTTT. The encoded protein is CASSQHTTTGELFF.

V usage is TRBV7-6 and J usage is TRBJ2-1; D may correspond to TRBD1 or TRBD2 (5 bases each). V lost 1 base, J lost 8 bases, and 9 bases lay in between. This CDR3 is built from 13 residues. Per germline, CDR1 SGHVS and CDR2 FNYEAQ. The CDR3 bases are TGTGCCAGCAGCTTAGGGGACCCGGATGAGCAGTTCTTC. Amino acids: CASSLGDPDEQFF.

This clonotype was seen at least ten times. The chain joins TRBV7-9 to TRBJ1-4; D is possibly TRBD1 (5 bases). Germline V gives CDR1 SEHNR, CDR2 FQNEAQ (reference sequence). The CDR3 has 14 residues. With 5 bases removed from V and 7 bases from J, the gap between germline ends came to 14 bases. CDR3: CASSAGPRGEKLFF. CDR3 in DNA: TGTGCCAGCAGCGCCGGCCCGAGGGGTGAAAAACTGTTTTTT.

The V call is TRBV5-6, the J call TRBJ2-4; the match to TRBD2 covers 8 bases. J lost 2 bases, V lost 4 bases, and 5 bases had no gene match. Germline V CDR1 and CDR2: SGHDT, YYEEEE. The CDR3 is 15 amino acids. CDR3 in amino acids: CASSLPGGSKNIQYF. CDR3 in DNA: TGTGCCAGCAGCCTCCCGGGGGGGTCCAAAAACATTCAGTACTTC.

J is TRBJ2-5 and V is TRBV5-6; D possibly matches TRBD1 or TRBD2 (5 bases each). The germline gives CDR1 SGHDT, CDR2 YYEEEE. This CDR3 comprises 14 residues. Between the trimmed V and J ends, which lost 2 bases and 4 bases, there was a span of 12 bases. CDR3 sequence: CASSFWGGGETQYF. The CDR3 nucleotides are TGTGCCAGCAGCTTTTGGGGTGGGGGAGAGACCCAGTACTTC.

The chain uses TRBV10-3 and TRBJ2-1, with TRBD2 matching over 13 bases. CDR1 is ENHRY and CDR2 is SYGVKD in the germline V gene. The ends lost 5 bases at V and 8 bases at J; junction bases unmatched: 9. The CDR3 contains 16 residues. This CDR3 is CAISPGLAGEGHEQFF. The CDR3 DNA follows: TGTGCCATCAGTCCCGGACTAGCGGGAGAGGGGCATGAGCAGTTCTTC.

There are a few counts of this clonotype. This sequence joins TRBV6-5 and TRBJ2-5; the D call may be TRBD1 or TRBD2 (5 bases each). Germline lookup yields CDR1 MNHEY and CDR2 SVGAGI. This CDR3 region has 15 residues. With 0 bases removed from V and 1 base from J, the gap between germline ends came to 9 bases. The CDR3 is CASSYSPGPQETQYF. The CDR3 nucleotides read TGTGCCAGCAGTTACTCACCGGGACCCCAAGAGACCCAGTACTTC.

Only a few counts were recorded for this clonotype. The chain is built from TRBV7-3 and TRBJ2-1; weak D call: TRBD2 (6 bases). There are 13 residues in the CDR3. Germline V gene data show CDR1 as SGHTA and CDR2 as FQGTGA. V was trimmed by 5 bases and J by 5 bases, leaving 10 bases between them. CDR3 sequence: CASSPWGDNEQFF. The CDR3 nucleotides are TGTGCCAGCAGCCCCTGGGGGGACAATGAGCAGTTCTTC.

The chain couples TRBV7-6 to TRBJ1-1; 7 nucleotides match TRBD1. V gave up 3 bases and J gave up 1 base; unmatched junction bases: 8. The CDR3 consists of 16 residues. From germline, CDR1 is SGHVS and CDR2 FNYEAQ. CDR3 in amino acids: CASSFSRTGENTEAFF. DNA for the CDR3: TGTGCCAGCAGCTTCTCTCGAACAGGGGAGAACACTGAAGCTTTCTTT.

In this sample, this clonotype turned up a few times. This sequence joins TRBV24-1 and TRBJ2-1, with 7 bases aligning to TRBD2. Germline V gene lookup returns CDR1 KGHDR and CDR2 SFDVKD. The junction had 8 bases not matched to a gene; V was cut back by 6 bases and J by 4 bases. The CDR3 totals 15 residues. The CDR3 DNA reads TGTGCCACCAGTCCAGCTCTAGCGGCTTACAATGAGCAGTTCTTC. Protein: CATSPALAAYNEQFF.

This clonotype was observed at least ten times. The genes are TRBV14 and TRBJ1-1; possible D gene TRBD1, 6 bases. Germline loops: CDR1 SGHDN, CDR2 FVKESK. The CDR3 length is 14 residues. V shed 3 bases and J shed 7 bases, with 15 bases lying between them. The CDR3 is CASSHKGGSDEAFF. The DNA of the CDR3 is TGTGCCAGCAGCCATAAGGGGGGTAGTGATGAAGCTTTCTTT.

This clonotype was observed a few times. This chain's CDR3 is CASSPGTGPFYGYTF. As DNA, the CDR3 is TGTGCCAGCTCACCCGGGACAGGGCCCTTCTATGGCTACACCTTC. The rearrangement links TRBV18 to TRBJ1-2; 9 bases line up with TRBD1. V lost 3 bases and J lost 4; bases outside the gene matches: 6. Germline V CDR1 and CDR2: KGHSH, LQKENI. This CDR3 has 15 residues.

This clonotype was found a few times. This chain connects TRBV6-6 to TRBJ2-7; TRBD1 matches at 8 bases. There are 15 residues in the CDR3. The V segment lost 6 bases and the J segment 6 bases; nucleotides outside the gene matches: 13. Looked up from germline, CDR1 is MNHNY and CDR2 is SVGAGI (reference sequence). This CDR3 reads CASSVGGQGAFEQYF. The CDR3 bases are TGTGCCAGCAGCGTAGGAGGCCAGGGGGCCTTCGAGCAGTACTTC.

The chain employs TRBV9 and TRBJ2-7; tentatively, D is TRBD1 (6 bases). This CDR3 spans 15 amino acids. The V end lost 4 bases, the J end lost 6 bases, and 20 bases lay between the germline ends. Germline CDR1 SGDLS, CDR2 YYNGEE. The CDR3 nucleotides are TGTGCCAGCAGCCCGACAGGACGAGAGAACGGCGAGCAGTACTTC. It translates to CASSPTGRENGEQYF.

The chain combines TRBV15 with TRBJ1-1; the D is unclear. The germline V and J ends were trimmed by 4 bases and 7 bases, with 7 bases remaining between them. Germline V gives CDR1 LNHNV, CDR2 YYDKDF (reference sequence). The CDR3 covers 11 residues. CDR3 in DNA: TGTGCCACCAGCAACGGTTTTGAAGCTTTCTTT. It translates to CATSNGFEAFF.

The chain links TRBV24-1 to TRBJ1-1; D remains unclear. The CDR3 runs to 13 residues. Germline CDR1 and CDR2: KGHDR and SFDVKD. The germline V and J ends were trimmed by 10 bases and 4 bases, with 15 bases remaining between them. Here the CDR3 DNA reads TGTGCCACAAGACCTGGCTCAGGCACTGAAGCTTTCTTT. Its protein is CATRPGSGTEAFF.

This clonotype was detected only a few times. The V call is TRBV5-1, the J call TRBJ2-1; D is unclear. V lost 4 bases to trimming and J lost 4 bases, with 15 bases between them. Looked up from germline, CDR1 is SGHRS and CDR2 is YFSETQ. The CDR3 sequence is 15 residues long. CDR3: CASSPPGAEYNEQFF. The CDR3 region has the DNA TGCGCCAGCAGCCCCCCGGGCGCAGAGTACAATGAGCAGTTCTTC.

This clonotype was picked up a small number of times. V usage is TRBV12-3 or TRBV12-4 and J usage is TRBJ1-5; 7 bases match TRBD1. With V trimmed by 6 bases and J by 3 bases, 5 bases remained unmatched. This CDR3 has 14 residues. The CDR3 protein is CASRVGGINQPQHF. DNA of the CDR3: TGTGCCAGCAGGGTAGGGGGCATCAATCAGCCCCAGCATTTT.